A selection of T cell receptor beta chains follows, all from one sample in a study of cytomegalovirus exposure and HLA in healthy donors. The repertoire was sequenced with immunoSEQ multiplex PCR; TCRdb's copy has only in-frame clones and lacks some. The sample includes about 94,000 clones, approximately 74% of them seen just once. Input material: PBMCs. Receptor source: a man in his thirties or forties in good health and CMV-seropositive. Each CDR3 is given with its conserved first and last residue. D genes are given only for firm matches. Not every row has a clone size; where given, it reads once, few, many or a size class.

V gene,D gene,J gene,clone size,CDR3 protein,CDR3 DNA
TRBV5-1,NA,TRBJ2-5,NA,CASSPGGGGGETQYF,TGCGCCAGCAGCCCTGGCGGGGGCGGGGGAGAGACCCAGTACTTC
TRBV5-6,TRBD1,TRBJ2-5,NA,CASSLRDRQETQYF,TGTGCCAGCAGCCTAAGGGACAGGCAAGAGACCCAGTACTTC
TRBV5-1,NA,TRBJ2-2,NA,CASSLRVDGGSGELFF,TGCGCCAGCAGCTTGAGGGTCGACGGGGGTTCCGGGGAGCTGTTTTTT
TRBV4-1,NA,TRBJ2-2,NA,CASSQGSGESHTGELFF,TGCGCCAGCAGCCAAGGATCAGGGGAGAGTCACACCGGGGAGCTGTTTTTT
TRBV6-5,NA,TRBJ1-2,NA,CASRPDRITNYGYTF,TGTGCCAGCAGACCCGACAGGATTACTAACTATGGCTACACCTTC
TRBV19,NA,TRBJ1-5,NA,CASNKQPQHF,TGTGCCAGTAACAAGCAGCCCCAGCATTTT
TRBV29-1,NA,TRBJ2-1,NA,CSVKRDNEQFF,TGCAGCGTTAAGCGGGACAATGAGCAGTTCTTC
TRBV27,NA,TRBJ1-1,NA,CASSRTGTSFGEAFF,TGTGCCAGCAGTCGAACAGGGACTAGTTTCGGTGAAGCTTTCTTT
TRBV25-1,NA,TRBJ2-1,NA,CASSEWADYEQFF,TGTGCCAGCAGTGAATGGGCAGATTATGAGCAGTTCTTC
TRBV2,TRBD1,TRBJ2-1,NA,CASREDRVNDEQFF,TGTGCCAGCAGGGAGGACAGGGTAAATGATGAGCAGTTCTTC
TRBV7-6,TRBD2,TRBJ2-2,NA,CASSLGRASGRNTGELFF,TGTGCCAGCAGCTTGGGCCGGGCTAGCGGGAGAAACACCGGGGAGCTGTTTTTT
TRBV5-1,NA,TRBJ1-1,NA,CASRWGDLSTEAFF,TGCGCCAGCAGATGGGGGGACCTAAGTACTGAAGCTTTCTTT
TRBV20-1,TRBD1,TRBJ1-2,NA,CSGTGWRGYTF,TGCAGTGGGACAGGGTGGAGAGGCTACACCTTC
TRBV29-1,NA,TRBJ2-7,once,CSVASGAISYEQYF,TGCAGCGTTGCGTCAGGGGCCATCTCCTACGAGCAGTACTTC